This T cell receptor (beta chain) derives from a study of control samples from healthy donors and cancer patients. Trimming cost V 0 bases and J 4 bases, with 13 bases left between them. This CDR3 has 16 residues. In germline, CDR1 is MNHEY, CDR2 SMNVEV (reference sequence). The data were produced by immunoSEQ multiplex PCR, yet TCRdb's version contains in-frame clones alone and is incomplete. Of approximately 170,000 clones in the sample, 91% were seen once. This clone has a single count. V usage is TRBV27 and J usage is TRBJ1-5; maybe TRBD1 (6 bases). This receptor was obtained from a woman aged 25 to 45 in good health. The material sequenced was blood. CDR3 protein: CASSLSQGIGNQPQHF. CDR3 in DNA: TGTGCCAGCAGTTTATCTCAGGGGATTGGTAATCAGCCCCAGCATTTT.